This TCR beta chain was captured in a study of T-cell reconstitution after alpha-beta-depleted transplantation in children. Regarding the study as a whole: It was reported that alpha-beta T cells came from several hundred expanded graft clones (about two months after transplant). Surviving recipient cells, namely T cells and thymic progenitors, were the source of high day-60 TCRbeta diversity in some patients. One year post-transplant, T-cell counts and diversity were largely derived from T cells produced anew.

Note on this clonotype: Its target is unknown.

The CDR3 is 12 residues long. The V and J ends lost 8 bases and 4 bases respectively, with 11 bases between them. Unique molecular identifiers were used to barcode this TCRbeta library. A single record per CDR3 protein comes from TCRdb applying MiXCR to the PCR reads. The data contain 200,000 or so distinct CDR3 sequences, roughly 7% of them seen just once; the ten biggest clones take up about 5.5%. This chain uses TRBV12-3 or TRBV12-4 with TRBJ1-2; D is possibly TRBD1 (5 bases). The receptor was isolated from a boy aged 2 to 10 with acute lymphoblastic leukemia, due to receive a stem cell transplant. This material consisted of PBMCs, taken before TCRalphabeta/CD19-depleted stem cell transplant. The CDR3 bases are TGTGCCAGCTCCCGACAGTTCTATGGCTACACCTTC. Protein product: CASSRQFYGYTF.